This T cell receptor (beta chain) is drawn from a study of blood T cell repertoires in COVID-19. For the study at large: The United States, Italy and Spain supplied acute and convalescent COVID-19 samples. PBMCs, B-cell-depleted T cells, or T cells provided the cDNA or gDNA that made up the material.

Per the authors' pipeline: Reference gene primer amplification in the assay estimated nucleated cell counts. Produced via immunoSEQ multiplex PCR; TCRdb's table is partial and in-frame only. V and J calls and clone size are given by that table; D and trimming were obtained from the DNA. The data show 200,000 to 300,000 clones, with 75% to 90% seen just once and roughly 2% held by the top ten. The ends lost 5 bases at V and 7 bases at J; junction bases unmatched: 9. CDR1 and CDR2 (germline): SGHTA, FQGNSA. CDR3 length: 15 amino acids. The chain has TRBV7-2 and TRBJ1-2; TRBD1 matches 11 bases. The sequence was collected from a man aged 30 to 45 with active or convalescent COVID-19. Sequences were obtained from peripheral blood. DNA of the CDR3: TGTGCCAGCAGCACAGGACAGGGGGCGCTGAGTGGCTACACCTTC. Its translation: CASSTGQGALSGYTF. Variable domain in full (rest from reference TRBV7-2 and TRBJ1-2): GAGVSQSPSNKVTEKGKDVELRCDPISGHTALYWYRQSLGQGLEFLIYFQGNSAPDKSGLPSDRFSAERTGGSVSTLTIQRTQQEDSAVYLCASSTGQGALSGYTFGSGTRLTVV.